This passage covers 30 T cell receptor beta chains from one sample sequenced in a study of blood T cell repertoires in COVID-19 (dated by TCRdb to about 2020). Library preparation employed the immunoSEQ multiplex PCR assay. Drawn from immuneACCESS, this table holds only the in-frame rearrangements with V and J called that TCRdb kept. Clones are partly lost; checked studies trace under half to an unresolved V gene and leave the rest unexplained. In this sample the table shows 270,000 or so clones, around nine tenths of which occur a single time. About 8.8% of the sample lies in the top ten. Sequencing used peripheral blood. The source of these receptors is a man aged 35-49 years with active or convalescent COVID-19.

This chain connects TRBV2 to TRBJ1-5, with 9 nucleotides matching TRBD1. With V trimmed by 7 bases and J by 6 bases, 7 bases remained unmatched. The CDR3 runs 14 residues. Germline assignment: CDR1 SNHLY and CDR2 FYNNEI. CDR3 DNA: TGTGCCAGCACCCCGGGACAGGGTATTCAGCCCCAGCATTTT. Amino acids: CASTPGQGIQPQHF.

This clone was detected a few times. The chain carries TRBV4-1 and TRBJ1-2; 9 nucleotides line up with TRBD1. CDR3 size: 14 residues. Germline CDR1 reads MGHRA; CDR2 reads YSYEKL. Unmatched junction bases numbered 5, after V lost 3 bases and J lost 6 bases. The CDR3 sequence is CASSHPRDRDGYTF. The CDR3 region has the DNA TGCGCCAGCAGCCATCCCCGGGACAGGGATGGCTACACCTTC.

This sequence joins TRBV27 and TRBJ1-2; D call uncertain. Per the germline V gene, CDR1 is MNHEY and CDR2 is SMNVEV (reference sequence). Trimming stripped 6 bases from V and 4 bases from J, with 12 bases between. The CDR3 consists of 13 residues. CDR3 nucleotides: TGTGCCAGCAGACGAGACCGGGGCTATGGCTACACCTTC. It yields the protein CASRRDRGYGYTF.

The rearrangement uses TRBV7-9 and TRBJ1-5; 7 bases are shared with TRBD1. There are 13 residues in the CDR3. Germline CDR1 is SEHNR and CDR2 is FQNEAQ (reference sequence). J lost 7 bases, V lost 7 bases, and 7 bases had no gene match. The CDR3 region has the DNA TGTGCCAGCACCACGACAGGGATCCAGCCCCAGCATTTT. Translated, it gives CASTTTGIQPQHF.

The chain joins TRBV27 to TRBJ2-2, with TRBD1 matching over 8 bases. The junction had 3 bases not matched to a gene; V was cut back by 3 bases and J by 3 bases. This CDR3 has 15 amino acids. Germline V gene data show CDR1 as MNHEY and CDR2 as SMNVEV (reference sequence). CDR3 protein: CASSFGTGYTGELFF. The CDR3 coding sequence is TGTGCCAGCAGTTTTGGGACAGGCTACACCGGGGAGCTGTTTTTT.

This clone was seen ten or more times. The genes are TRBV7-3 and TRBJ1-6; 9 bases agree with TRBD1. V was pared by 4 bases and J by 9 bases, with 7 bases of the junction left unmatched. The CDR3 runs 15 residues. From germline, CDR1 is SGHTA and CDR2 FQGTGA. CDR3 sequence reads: CASSSTGTGISPLHF. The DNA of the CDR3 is TGTGCCAGCAGCTCCACCGGGACAGGGATTTCACCCCTCCACTTT.

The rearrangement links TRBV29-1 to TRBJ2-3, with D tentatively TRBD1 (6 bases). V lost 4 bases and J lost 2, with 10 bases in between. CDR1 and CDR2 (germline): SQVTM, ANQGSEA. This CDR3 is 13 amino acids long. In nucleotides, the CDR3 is TGCAGCGTTGGGGGGCAGGCCACAGATACGCAGTATTTT. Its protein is CSVGGQATDTQYF.

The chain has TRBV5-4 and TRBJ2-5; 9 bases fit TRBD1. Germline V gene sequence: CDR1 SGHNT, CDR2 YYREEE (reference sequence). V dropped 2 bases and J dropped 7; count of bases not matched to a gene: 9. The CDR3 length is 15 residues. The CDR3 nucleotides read TGTGCCAGCAGCTTCGCTACAGGGGGCGAACGGACCCAGTACTTC. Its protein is CASSFATGGERTQYF. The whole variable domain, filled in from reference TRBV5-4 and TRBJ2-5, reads ETGVTQSPTHLIKTRGQQVTLRCSSQSGHNTVSWYQQALGQGPQFIFQYYREEENGRGNFPPRFSGLQFPNYSSELNVNALELDDSALYLCASSFATGGERTQYFGPGTRLLVL.

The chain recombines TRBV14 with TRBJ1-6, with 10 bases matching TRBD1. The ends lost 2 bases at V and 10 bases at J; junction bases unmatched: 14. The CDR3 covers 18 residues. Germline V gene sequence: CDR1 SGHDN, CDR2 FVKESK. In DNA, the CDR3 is TGTGCCAGCAGCCAAACAACGCCGGGACAGGGGATTGTGTCACCCCTCCACTTT. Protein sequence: CASSQTTPGQGIVSPLHF.

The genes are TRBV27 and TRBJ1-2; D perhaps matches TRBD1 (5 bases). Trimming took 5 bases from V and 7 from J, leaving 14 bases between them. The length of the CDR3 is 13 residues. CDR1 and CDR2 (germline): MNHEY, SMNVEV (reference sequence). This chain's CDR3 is CASSPVGGLGYTF. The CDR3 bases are TGTGCCAGCAGTCCCGTCGGGGGACTTGGCTACACCTTC.

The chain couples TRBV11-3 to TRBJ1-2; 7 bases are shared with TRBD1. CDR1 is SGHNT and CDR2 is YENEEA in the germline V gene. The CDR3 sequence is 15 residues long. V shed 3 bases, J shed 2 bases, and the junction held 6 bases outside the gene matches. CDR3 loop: CASSLNRGPNYGYTF. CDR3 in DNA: TGTGCCAGCAGCTTGAACAGGGGCCCAAACTATGGCTACACCTTC.

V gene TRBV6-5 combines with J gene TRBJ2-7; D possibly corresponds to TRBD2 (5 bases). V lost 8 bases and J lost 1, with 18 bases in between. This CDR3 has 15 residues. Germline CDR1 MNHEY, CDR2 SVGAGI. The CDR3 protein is CASLDRRRTSYEQYF. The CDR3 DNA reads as TGTGCCAGCCTGGACCGAAGGCGGACTTCCTACGAGCAGTACTTC.

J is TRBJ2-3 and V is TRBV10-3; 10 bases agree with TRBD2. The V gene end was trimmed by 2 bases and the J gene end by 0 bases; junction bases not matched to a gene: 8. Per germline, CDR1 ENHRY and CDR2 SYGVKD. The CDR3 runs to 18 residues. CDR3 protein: CAISESRLAGSSTDTQYF. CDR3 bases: TGTGCCATCAGTGAGAGTAGACTAGCGGGTTCTAGCACAGATACGCAGTATTTT.

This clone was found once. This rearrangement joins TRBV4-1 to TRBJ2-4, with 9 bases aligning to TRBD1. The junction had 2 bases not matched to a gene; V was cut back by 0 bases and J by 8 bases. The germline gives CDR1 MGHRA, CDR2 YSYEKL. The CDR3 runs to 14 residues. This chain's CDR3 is CASSQEDRGYIQYF. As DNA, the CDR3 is TGCGCCAGCAGCCAAGAAGACAGGGGGTACATTCAGTACTTC.

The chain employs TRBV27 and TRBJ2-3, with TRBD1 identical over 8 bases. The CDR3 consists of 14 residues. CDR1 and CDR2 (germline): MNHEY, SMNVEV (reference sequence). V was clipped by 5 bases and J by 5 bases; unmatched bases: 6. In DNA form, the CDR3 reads TGTGCCAGCAGTGAAGTCACAGGGGGAGATACGCAGTATTTT. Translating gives CASSEVTGGDTQYF.

The CDR3 DNA reads as TGTGCCAGCAGCAAGATACCGGGACTAGCGGGAGTATATTTGTGGGAGACCCAGTACTTC. Its translation is CASSKIPGLAGVYLWETQYF. The V and J genes are TRBV7-8 and TRBJ2-5, with TRBD2 matching over 14 bases. From germline, CDR1 is SGHVS and CDR2 FQNEAQ. The J segment lost 5 bases and the V segment lost 5 bases, leaving 19 bases of the junction unmatched. There are 20 residues in the CDR3.

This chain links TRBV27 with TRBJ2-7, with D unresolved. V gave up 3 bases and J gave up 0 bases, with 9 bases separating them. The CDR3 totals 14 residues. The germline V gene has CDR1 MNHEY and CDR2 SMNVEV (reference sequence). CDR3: CASSLAASSYEQYF. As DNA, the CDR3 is TGTGCCAGCAGTTTGGCGGCGAGCTCCTACGAGCAGTACTTC.

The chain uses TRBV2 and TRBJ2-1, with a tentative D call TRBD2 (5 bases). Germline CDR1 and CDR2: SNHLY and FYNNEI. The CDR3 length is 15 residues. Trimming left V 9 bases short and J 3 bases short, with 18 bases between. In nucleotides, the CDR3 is TGTGCCAGTACCCGAACCCAGAGGGTCTACAATGAGCAGTTCTTC. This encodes CASTRTQRVYNEQFF.

The CDR3 DNA is TGTGCCAGCAGCTCCACTCTAGCGGTCACAGATACGCAGTATTTT. Protein sequence: CASSSTLAVTDTQYF. The chain links TRBV9 to TRBJ2-3, with 7 bases lining up with TRBD2. From germline, CDR1 is SGDLS and CDR2 YYNGEE. The V and J ends lost 4 bases and 2 bases, in that order; junction bases with no gene match: 7. The CDR3 spans 15 residues.

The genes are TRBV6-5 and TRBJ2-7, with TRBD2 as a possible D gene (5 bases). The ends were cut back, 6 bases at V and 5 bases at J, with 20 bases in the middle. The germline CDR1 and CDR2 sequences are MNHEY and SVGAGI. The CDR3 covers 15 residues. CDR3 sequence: CASRAAGDTFHEQYF. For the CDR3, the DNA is TGTGCCAGCAGGGCGGCCGGGGATACGTTCCACGAGCAGTACTTC.

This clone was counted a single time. For the CDR3, the DNA is TGTGCCAGCGTCGACACTGAAGCTTTCTTT. Its translation is CASVDTEAFF. V and J are TRBV2 and TRBJ1-1; D is unclear. Germline V gives CDR1 SNHLY, CDR2 FYNNEI. The ends were cut back, 8 bases at V and 3 bases at J, with 4 bases in the middle. This CDR3 has 10 amino acids.

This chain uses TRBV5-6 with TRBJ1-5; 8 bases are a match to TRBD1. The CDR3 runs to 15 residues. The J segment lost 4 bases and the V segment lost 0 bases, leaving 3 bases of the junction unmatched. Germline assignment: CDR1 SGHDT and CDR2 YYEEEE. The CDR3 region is CASSLGGQVNQPQHF. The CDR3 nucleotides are TGTGCCAGCAGCTTGGGGGGACAGGTTAATCAGCCCCAGCATTTT.

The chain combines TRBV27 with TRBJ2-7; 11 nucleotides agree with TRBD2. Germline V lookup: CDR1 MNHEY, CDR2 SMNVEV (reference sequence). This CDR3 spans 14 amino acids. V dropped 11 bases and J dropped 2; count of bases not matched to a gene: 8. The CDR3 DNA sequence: TGTGCCGTCGGTGGGACTAGCGGTACCTACGAGCAGTACTTC. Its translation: CAVGGTSGTYEQYF.

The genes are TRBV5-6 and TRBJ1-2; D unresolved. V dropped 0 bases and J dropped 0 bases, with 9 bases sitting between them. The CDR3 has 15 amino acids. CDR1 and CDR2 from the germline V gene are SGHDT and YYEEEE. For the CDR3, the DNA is TGTGCCAGCAGCTTGGTACAGCTCACTAACTATGGCTACACCTTC. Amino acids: CASSLVQLTNYGYTF.

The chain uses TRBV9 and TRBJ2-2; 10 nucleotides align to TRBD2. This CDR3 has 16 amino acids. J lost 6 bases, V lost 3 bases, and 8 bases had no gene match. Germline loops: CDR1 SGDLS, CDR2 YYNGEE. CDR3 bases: TGTGCCAGCAGCGCCCAATCGGGACTAGCGCCCGGGGAGCTGTTTTTT. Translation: CASSAQSGLAPGELFF.

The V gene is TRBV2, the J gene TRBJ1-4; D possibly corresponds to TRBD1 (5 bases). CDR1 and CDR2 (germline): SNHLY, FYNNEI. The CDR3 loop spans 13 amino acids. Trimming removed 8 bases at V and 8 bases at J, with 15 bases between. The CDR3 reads CASGSGGREKLFF. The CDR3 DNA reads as TGTGCCAGCGGCTCCGGGGGGAGGGAAAAACTGTTTTTT.

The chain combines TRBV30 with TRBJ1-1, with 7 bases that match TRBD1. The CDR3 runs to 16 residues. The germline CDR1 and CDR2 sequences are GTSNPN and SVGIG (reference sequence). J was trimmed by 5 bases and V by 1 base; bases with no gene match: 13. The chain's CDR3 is CAWSDFTGRGSTEAFF. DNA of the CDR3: TGTGCCTGGAGTGATTTTACGGGCAGGGGGTCTACTGAAGCTTTCTTT. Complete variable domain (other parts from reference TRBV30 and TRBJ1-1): SQTIHQWPATLVQPVGSPLSLECTVEGTSNPNLYWYRQAAGRGLQLLFYSVGIGQISSEVPQNLSASRPQDRQFILSSKKLLLSDSGFYLCAWSDFTGRGSTEAFFGQGTRLTVV.

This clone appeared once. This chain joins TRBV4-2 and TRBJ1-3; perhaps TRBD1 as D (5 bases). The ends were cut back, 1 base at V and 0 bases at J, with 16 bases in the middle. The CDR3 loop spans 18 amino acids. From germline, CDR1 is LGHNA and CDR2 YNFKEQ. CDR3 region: CASSQGWVDDSSGNTIYF. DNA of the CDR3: TGTGCCAGCAGCCAAGGATGGGTGGACGACAGCTCTGGAAACACCATATATTTT.

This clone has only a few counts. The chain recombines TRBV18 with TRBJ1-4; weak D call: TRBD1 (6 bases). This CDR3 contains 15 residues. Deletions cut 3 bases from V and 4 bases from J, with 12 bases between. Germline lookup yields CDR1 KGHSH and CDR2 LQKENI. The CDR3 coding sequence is TGTGCCAGCTCACCCTCGGGACACCTTAATGAAAAACTGTTTTTT. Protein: CASSPSGHLNEKLFF. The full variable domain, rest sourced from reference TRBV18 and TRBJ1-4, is NAGVMQNPRHLVRRRGQEARLRCSPMKGHSHVYWYRQLPEEGLKFMVYLQKENIIDESGMPKERFSAEFPKEGPSILRIQQVVRGDSAAYFCASSPSGHLNEKLFFGSGTQLSVL.

In DNA form, the CDR3 reads TGTGCCACCGGGGGACAGGGGGCAAATGAGCAGTTCTTC. Its protein product is CATGGQGANEQFF. This chain links TRBV25-1 with TRBJ2-1; 12 bases fit TRBD1. Germline V CDR1 and CDR2: MGHDK, SYGVNS. This CDR3 has 13 residues. V trimming: 10 bases; J trimming: 7 bases; junction bases outside the gene matches: 5.